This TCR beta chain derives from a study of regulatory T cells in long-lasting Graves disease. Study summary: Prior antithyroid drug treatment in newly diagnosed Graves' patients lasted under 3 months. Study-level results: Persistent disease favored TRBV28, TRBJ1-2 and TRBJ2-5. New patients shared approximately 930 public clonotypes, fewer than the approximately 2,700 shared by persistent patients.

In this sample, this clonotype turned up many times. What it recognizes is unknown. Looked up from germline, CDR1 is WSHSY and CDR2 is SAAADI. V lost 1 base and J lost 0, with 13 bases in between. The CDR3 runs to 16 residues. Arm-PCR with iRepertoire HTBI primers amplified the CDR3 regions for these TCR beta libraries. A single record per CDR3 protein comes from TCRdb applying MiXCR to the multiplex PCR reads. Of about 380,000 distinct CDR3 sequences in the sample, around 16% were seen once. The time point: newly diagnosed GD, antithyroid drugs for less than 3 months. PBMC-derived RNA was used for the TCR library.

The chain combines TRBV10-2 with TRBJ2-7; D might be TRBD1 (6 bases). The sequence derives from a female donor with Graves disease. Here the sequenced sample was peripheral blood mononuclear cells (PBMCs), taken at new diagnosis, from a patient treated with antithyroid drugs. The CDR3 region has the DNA TGCGCCAGCAGTGAGTGGGGGAAGGACAGCTCCTACGAGCAGTACTTC. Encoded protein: CASSEWGKDSSYEQYF.